The clone carrying this TCR beta chain was seen just once. Antigen specificity is unknown. Profiling relied on immunoSEQ multiplex PCR, and the TCRdb table lists in-frame clones only, not all of them. The repertoire includes 100,000 to 150,000 clones, 90% to 97% of them detected once, and about 1.7% sits in the top ten. CDR1 SGHAT and CDR2 FQNNGV come from the germline V gene. The ends lost 6 bases at V and 8 bases at J; junction bases unmatched: 13. The CDR3 sequence is 16 residues long. This record comes from a study of cytomegalovirus exposure and HLA in healthy donors. Study-level points and caveats: Altogether, more than 150 TCR beta chains were recorded as cytomegalovirus-associated.

This receptor was identified in a man aged 18 to 29 in good health and CMV-seronegative. This chain uses TRBV11-2 with TRBJ1-2; 12 bases are shared with TRBD1. The sample taken for sequencing was PBMCs. This CDR3 is CASSKGQGAVADGYTF. The CDR3 DNA reads TGTGCCAGCAGTAAGGGACAGGGGGCTGTAGCGGACGGCTACACCTTC.